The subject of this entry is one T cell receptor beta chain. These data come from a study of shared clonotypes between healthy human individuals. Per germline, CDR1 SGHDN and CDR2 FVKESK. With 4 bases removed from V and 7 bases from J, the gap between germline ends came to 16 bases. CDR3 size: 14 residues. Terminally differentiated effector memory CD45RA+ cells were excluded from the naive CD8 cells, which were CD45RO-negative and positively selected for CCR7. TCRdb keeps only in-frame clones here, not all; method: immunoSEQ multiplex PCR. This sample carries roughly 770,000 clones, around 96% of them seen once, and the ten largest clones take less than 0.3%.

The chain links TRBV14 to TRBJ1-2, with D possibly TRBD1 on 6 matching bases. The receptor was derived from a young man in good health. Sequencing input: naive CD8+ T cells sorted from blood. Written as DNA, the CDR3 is TGTGCCAGCAGCCTACCACAGGGTTGGGGTGGCTACACCTTC. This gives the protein CASSLPQGWGGYTF.